The following is a T cell receptor beta chain sequence with its context. The data were obtained in a study of cytomegalovirus exposure and HLA in healthy donors. The CDR3 has 18 residues. Germline values: CDR1 LNHDA, CDR2 SQIVND (reference sequence). Trimming removed 5 bases from V and 5 bases from J; junction bases left unmatched: 17. The PCR employed 60 Vbeta primers together with 13 Jbeta primers. Libraries were prepared by immunoSEQ multiplex PCR; TCRdb keeps only in-frame clonotypes and omits some of them. The sample consists of around 150,000 clones, roughly 85% of them appearing once. J is TRBJ1-5 and V is TRBV19; TRBD1 matches at 8 bases. This sequence originates from a man in his forties in good health and CMV-seropositive. Sequenced material: PBMCs. The CDR3 region has the DNA TGTGCCAGTAGTTTCCCCCGTACCGGACAGGGCTGGTATCAGCCCCAGCATTTT. Its translation is CASSFPRTGQGWYQPQHF.